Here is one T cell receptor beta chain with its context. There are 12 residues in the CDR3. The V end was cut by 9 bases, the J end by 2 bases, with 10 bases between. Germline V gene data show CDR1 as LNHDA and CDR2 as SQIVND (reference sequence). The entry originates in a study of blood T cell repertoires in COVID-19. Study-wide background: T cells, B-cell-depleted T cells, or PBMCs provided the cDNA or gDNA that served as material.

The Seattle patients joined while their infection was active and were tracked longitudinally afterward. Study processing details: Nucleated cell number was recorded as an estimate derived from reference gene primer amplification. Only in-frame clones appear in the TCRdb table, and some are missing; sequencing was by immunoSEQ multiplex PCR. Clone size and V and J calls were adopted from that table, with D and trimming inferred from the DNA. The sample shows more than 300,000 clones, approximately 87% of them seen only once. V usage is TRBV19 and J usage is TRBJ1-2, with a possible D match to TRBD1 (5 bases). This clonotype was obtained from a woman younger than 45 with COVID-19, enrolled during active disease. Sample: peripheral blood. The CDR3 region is CASWEGNYGYTF. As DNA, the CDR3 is TGTGCCAGCTGGGAGGGGAACTATGGCTACACCTTC.